One TCR beta chain is described in this entry. CDR3 length: 14 residues. In germline, CDR1 is SEHNR, CDR2 FQNEAQ (reference sequence). The ends were cut back, 5 bases at V and 2 bases at J, with 12 bases in the middle. How the authors handled the data: Estimation of nucleated cell counts relied on the amplification of reference gene primers. Measured with immunoSEQ multiplex PCR; TCRdb has only the in-frame clones, and not every one. The DNA was the basis for D and trimming; V, J and clone size are from that table. The sample lists some 220,000 clones; approximately 85% were seen once. This specimen comes from a study of blood T cell repertoires in COVID-19. For the study at large: The United States, Italy and Spain supplied acute and convalescent COVID-19 samples. The analysed material was cDNA or gDNA that came from T cells, B-cell-depleted T cells, or PBMCs.

V and J are TRBV7-9 and TRBJ1-1, with D possibly matching TRBD1 (6 bases). The sequenced material came from peripheral blood. The sequence was obtained from a man in his fifties or sixties with acute or convalescent COVID-19. CDR3 region: CASSHGTLNTEAFF. CDR3 nucleotides: TGTGCCAGCAGCCATGGGACATTAAACACTGAAGCTTTCTTT.